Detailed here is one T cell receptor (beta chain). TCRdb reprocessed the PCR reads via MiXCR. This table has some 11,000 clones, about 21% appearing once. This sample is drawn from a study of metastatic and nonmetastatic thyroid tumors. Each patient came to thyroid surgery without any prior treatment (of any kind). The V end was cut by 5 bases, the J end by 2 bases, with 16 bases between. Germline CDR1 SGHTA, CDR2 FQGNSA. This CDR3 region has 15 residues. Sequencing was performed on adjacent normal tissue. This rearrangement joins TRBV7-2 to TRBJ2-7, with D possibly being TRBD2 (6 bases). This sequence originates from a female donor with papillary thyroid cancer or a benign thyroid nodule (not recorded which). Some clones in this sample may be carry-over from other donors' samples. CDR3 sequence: CASSVPSRGAYEQYF. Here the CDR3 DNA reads TGTGCCAGCAGCGTTCCATCGCGGGGCGCCTACGAGCAGTACTTC.